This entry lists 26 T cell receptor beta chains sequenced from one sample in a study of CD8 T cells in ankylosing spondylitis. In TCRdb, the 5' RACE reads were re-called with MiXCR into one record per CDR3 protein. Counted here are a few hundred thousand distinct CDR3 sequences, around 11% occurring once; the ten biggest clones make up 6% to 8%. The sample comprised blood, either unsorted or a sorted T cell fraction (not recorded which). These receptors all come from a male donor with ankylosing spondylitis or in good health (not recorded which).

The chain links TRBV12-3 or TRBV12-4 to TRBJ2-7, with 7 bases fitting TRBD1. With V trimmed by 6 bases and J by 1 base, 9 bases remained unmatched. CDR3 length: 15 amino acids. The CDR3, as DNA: TGTGCCAGCAGGCCTCTACAGGGGCCATCCTACGAGCAGTACTTC. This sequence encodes CASRPLQGPSYEQYF.

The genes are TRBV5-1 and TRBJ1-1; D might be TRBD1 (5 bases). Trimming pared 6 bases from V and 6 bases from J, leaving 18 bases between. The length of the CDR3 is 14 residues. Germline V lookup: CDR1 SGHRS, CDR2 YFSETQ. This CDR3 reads CASNLGGSNPEAFF. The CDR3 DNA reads TGCGCCAGCAACCTTGGGGGAAGCAATCCTGAAGCTTTCTTT.

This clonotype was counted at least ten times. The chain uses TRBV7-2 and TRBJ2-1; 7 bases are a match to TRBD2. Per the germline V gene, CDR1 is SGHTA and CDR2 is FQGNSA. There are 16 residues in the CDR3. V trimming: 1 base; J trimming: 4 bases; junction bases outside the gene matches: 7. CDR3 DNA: TGTGCCAGCAGCTTAGGAGGCGGGGGAGCTTACAATGAGCAGTTCTTC. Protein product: CASSLGGGGAYNEQFF.

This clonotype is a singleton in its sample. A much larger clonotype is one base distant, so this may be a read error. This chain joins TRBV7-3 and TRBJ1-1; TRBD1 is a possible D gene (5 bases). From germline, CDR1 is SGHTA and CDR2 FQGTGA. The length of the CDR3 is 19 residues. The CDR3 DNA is TGTGTCAGCAGCTTTACTATAGGCACCCAGGGCGGAGGGAACACTGAAGCTTTCTTT. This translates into CVSSFTIGTQGGGNTEAFF. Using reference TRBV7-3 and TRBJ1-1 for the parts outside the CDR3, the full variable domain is GAGVSQTPSNKVTEKGKYVELRCDPISGHTALYWYRQSLGQGPEFLIYFQGTGAADDSGLPNDRFFAVRPEGSVSTLKIQRTERGDSAVYLCVSSFTIGTQGGGNTEAFFGQGTRLTVV.

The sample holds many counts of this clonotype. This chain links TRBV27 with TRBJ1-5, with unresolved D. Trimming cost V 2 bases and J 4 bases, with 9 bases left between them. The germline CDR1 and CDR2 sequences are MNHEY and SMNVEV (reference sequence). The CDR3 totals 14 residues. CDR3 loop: CASSLTGENQPQHF. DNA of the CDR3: TGTGCCAGCAGTTTAACCGGGGAGAATCAGCCCCAGCATTTT.

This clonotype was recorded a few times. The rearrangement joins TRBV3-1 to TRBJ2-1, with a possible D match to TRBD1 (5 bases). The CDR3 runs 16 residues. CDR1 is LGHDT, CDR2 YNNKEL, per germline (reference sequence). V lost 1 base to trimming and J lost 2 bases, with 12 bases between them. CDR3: CASSQVSRVPYNEQFF. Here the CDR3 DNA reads TGTGCCAGCAGCCAAGTTAGCAGGGTCCCCTACAATGAGCAGTTCTTC.

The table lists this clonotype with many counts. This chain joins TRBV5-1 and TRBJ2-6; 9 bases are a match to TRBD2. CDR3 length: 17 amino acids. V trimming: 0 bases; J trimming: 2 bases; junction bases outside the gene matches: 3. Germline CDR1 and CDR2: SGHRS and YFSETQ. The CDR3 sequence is CASSLEAGGAGANVLTF. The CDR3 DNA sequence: TGCGCCAGCAGCTTGGAAGCGGGAGGTGCTGGGGCCAACGTCCTGACTTTC.

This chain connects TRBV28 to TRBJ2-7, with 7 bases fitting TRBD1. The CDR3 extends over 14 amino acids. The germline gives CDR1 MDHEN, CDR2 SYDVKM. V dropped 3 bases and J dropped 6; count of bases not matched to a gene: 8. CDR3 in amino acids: CASSFRDSVGEQYF. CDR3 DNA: TGTGCCAGCAGTTTTCGGGACAGCGTCGGCGAGCAGTACTTC.

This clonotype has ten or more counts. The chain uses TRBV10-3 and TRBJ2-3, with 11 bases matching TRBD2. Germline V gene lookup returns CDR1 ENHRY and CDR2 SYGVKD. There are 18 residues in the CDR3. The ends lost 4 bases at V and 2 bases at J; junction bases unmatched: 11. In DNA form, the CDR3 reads TGTGCCATCAGTGCTTCTGTTCTTAGCGGGGGGGTCACAGATACGCAGTATTTT. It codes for CAISASVLSGGVTDTQYF.

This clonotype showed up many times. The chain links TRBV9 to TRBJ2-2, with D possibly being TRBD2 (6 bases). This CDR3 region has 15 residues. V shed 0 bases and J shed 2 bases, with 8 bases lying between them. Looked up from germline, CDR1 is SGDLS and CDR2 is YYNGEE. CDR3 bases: TGTGCCAGCAGCGTAGTAGCGGCAAACACCGGGGAGCTGTTTTTT. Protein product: CASSVVAANTGELFF.

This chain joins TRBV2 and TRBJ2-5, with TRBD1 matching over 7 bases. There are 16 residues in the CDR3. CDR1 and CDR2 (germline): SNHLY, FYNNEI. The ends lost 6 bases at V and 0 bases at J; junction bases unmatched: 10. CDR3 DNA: TGTGCCAGCAGGGAAAAATTGGACAGGTACCAAGAGACCCAGTACTTC. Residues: CASREKLDRYQETQYF.

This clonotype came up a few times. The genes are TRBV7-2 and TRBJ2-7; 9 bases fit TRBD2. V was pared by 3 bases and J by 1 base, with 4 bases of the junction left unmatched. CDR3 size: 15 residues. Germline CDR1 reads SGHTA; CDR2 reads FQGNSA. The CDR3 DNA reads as TGTGCCAGCAGCTTCTATAGCGGGAGTTCCTACGAGCAGTACTTC. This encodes CASSFYSGSSYEQYF.

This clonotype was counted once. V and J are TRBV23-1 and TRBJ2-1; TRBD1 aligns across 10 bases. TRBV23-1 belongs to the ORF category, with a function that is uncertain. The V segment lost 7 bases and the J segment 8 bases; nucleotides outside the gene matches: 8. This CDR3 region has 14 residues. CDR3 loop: CASKFGTGVDEQFF. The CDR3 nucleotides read TGCGCCAGCAAGTTTGGGACAGGGGTAGATGAGCAGTTCTTC.

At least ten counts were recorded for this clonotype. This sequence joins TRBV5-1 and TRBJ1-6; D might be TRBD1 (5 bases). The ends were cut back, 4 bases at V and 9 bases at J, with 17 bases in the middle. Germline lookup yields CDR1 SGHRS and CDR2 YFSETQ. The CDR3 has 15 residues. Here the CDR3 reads CASSTRDSDSSPLHF. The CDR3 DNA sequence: TGCGCCAGCAGCACACGGGACTCCGATAGTTCACCCCTCCACTTT.

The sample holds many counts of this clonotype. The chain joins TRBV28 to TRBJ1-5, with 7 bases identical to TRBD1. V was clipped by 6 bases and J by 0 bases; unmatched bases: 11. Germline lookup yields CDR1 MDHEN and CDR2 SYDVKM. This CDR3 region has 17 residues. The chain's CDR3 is CASRSQGSVYSNQPQHF. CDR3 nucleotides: TGTGCCAGCAGGTCACAGGGGAGCGTATATAGCAATCAGCCCCAGCATTTT.

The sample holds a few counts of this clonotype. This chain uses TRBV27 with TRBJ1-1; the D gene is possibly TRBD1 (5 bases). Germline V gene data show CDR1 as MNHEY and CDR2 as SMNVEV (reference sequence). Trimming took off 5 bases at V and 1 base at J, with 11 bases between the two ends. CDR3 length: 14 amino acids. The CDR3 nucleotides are TGTGCCAGCAGTAAAGACAGCTCGAACACTGAAGCTTTCTTT. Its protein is CASSKDSSNTEAFF.

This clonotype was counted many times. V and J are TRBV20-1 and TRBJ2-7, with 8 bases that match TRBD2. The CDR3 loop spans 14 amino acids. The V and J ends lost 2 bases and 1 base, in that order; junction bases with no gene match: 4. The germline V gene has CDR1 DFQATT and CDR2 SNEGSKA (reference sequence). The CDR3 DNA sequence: TGCAGTGCTAGACATCCGGGGGGGTCCTACGAGCAGTACTTC. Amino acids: CSARHPGGSYEQYF.

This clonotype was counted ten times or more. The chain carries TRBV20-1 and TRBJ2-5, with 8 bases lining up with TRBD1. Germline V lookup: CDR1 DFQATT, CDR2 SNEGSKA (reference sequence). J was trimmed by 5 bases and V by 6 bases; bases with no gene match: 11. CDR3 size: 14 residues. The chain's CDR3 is CSAAGGTGRETQYF. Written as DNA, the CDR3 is TGCAGTGCCGCAGGGGGCACGGGAAGGGAGACCCAGTACTTC.

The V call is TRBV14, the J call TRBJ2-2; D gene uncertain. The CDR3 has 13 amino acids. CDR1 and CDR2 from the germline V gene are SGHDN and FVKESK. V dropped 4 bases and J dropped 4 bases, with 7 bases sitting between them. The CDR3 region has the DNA TGTGCCAGCAGCCCCGGACCCACCGGGGAGCTGTTTTTT. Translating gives CASSPGPTGELFF.

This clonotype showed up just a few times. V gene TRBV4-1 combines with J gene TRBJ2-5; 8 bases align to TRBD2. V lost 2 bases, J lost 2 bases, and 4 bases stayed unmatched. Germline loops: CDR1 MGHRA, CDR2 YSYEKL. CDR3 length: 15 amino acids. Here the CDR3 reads CASSQITSGQETQYF. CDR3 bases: TGCGCCAGCAGCCAAATAACTAGCGGACAAGAGACCCAGTACTTC.

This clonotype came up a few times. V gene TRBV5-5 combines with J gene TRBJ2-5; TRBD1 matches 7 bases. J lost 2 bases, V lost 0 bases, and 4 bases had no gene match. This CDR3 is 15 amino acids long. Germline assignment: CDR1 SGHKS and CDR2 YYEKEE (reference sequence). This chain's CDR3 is CASSLETGSQETQYF. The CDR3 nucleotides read TGTGCCAGCAGCTTGGAGACAGGGAGTCAAGAGACCCAGTACTTC.

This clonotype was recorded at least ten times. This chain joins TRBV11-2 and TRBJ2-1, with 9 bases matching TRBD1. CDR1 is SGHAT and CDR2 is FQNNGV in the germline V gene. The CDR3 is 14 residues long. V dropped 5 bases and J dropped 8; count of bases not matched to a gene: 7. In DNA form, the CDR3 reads TGTGCCAGCAGCCGAGGACAGGGGTTAGATGAGCAGTTCTTC. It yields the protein CASSRGQGLDEQFF.

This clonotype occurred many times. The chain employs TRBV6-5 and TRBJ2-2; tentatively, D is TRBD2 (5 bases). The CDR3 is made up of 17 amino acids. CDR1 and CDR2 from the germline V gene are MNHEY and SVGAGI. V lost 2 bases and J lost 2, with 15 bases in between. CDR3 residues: CASSYPTGGGNTGELFF. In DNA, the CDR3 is TGTGCCAGCAGTTACCCTACCGGAGGTGGTAACACCGGGGAGCTGTTTTTT.

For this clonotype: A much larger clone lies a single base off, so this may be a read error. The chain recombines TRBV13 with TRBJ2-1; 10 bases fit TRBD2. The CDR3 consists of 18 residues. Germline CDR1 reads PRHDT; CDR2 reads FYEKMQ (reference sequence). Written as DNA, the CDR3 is TGTGCCAGCAGCTTAGCCGGGGTAGCGGGAGGTGGGGCCAATGTGCAGTTCTTC. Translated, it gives CASSLAGVAGGGANVQFF. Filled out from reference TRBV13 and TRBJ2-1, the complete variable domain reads AAGVIQSPRHLIKEKRETATLKCYPIPRHDTVYWYQQGPGQDPQFLISFYEKMQSDKGSIPDRFSAQQFSDYHSELNMSSLELGDSALYFCASSLAGVAGGGANVQFFGPGTRLTVL.

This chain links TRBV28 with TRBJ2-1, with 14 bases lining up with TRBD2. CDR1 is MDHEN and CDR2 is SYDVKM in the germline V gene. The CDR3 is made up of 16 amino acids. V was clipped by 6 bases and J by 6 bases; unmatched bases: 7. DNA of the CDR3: TGTGCCAGCAGCCCTGCGGGACTAGCGGGAGTCAATGAGCAGTTCTTC. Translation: CASSPAGLAGVNEQFF. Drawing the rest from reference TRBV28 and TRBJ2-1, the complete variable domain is DVKVTQSSRYLVKRTGEKVFLECVQDMDHENMFWYRQDPGLGLRLIYFSYDVKMKEKGDIPEGYSVSREKKERFSLILESASTNQTSMYLCASSPAGLAGVNEQFFGPGTRLTVL.

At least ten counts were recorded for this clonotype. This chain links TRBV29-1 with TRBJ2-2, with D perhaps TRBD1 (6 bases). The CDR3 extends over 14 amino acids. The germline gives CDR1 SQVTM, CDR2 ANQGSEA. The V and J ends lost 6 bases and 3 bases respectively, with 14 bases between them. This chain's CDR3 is CSVGQGRDTGELFF. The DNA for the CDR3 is TGCAGCGTCGGTCAGGGGCGGGACACCGGGGAGCTGTTTTTT.